This TCR beta chain was recovered during a study of blood T cell repertoires in COVID-19. Study overall: Collection of acute and convalescent COVID-19 samples took place in the United States, Italy and Spain.

The CDR3 is 19 amino acids. The V gene end was trimmed by 2 bases and the J gene end by 5 bases; junction bases not matched to a gene: 11. The germline V gene encodes CDR1 SGDLS and CDR2 YYNGEE. In the authors' workflow: Amplified reference gene primers provided the basis for estimating nucleated cell counts. Generated by immunoSEQ multiplex PCR, the TCRdb table keeps only in-frame clones and is missing some. V and J calls and clone size are as listed in that table; D and trimming were resolved from the DNA. Counted here are fewer than 350,000 clones, roughly 86% occurring once; the ten biggest clones make up approximately 10%.

This clonotype was sampled from a man aged 35-49 years with active or convalescent COVID-19. The source material was peripheral blood. This rearrangement joins TRBV9 to TRBJ2-2; 14 bases agree with TRBD2. This chain's CDR3 is CASSVTGTSGSSLTGELFF. In DNA, the CDR3 is TGTGCCAGCAGCGTCACTGGGACTAGCGGGAGCAGTCTAACCGGGGAGCTGTTTTTT.